The 4 T cell receptor beta chains below come from one sample, sequenced in a study of blood T cells in healthy people across ages (dated by TCRdb to 2014 to 2015). Library preparation was by 5' RACE. Sequencing relied on an Illumina HiSeq 2500. A second PCR of roughly 6 to 11 cycles was run with a J-beta primer mix and a sample-barcoded 5' primer. The public reads were reanalyzed by TCRdb: fastp trimming at Q25, MiXCR alignment, in-frame beta chains only. Rows are unified per CDR3 protein, each entry keeping the most common DNA and genes. The sample data list 1.5 million to 2 million distinct CDR3 sequences, and approximately 30% of these were observed just once. Roughly 8.2% of the sample belongs to the ten largest clones. The source material was blood. The receptor source for this set is a young woman in good health.

This clonotype was detected a few times. This chain joins TRBV11-2 and TRBJ1-6; D might be TRBD1 (5 bases). Germline assignment: CDR1 SGHAT and CDR2 FQNNGV. Between the trimmed V and J ends, which lost 4 bases and 7 bases, there was a span of 14 bases. CDR3 length equals 15 residues. The chain's CDR3 is CASSSDLGGNSPLHF. DNA of the CDR3: TGTGCCAGCAGCTCAGACCTTGGGGGGAATTCACCCCTCCACTTT.

Ten or more counts support this clonotype. This chain links TRBV4-2 with TRBJ2-6; a weak D match, TRBD2 (5 bases). V was shortened by 4 bases and J by 2 bases, with 15 bases between the two germline ends. The length of the CDR3 is 17 residues. Germline V gene sequence: CDR1 LGHNA, CDR2 YNFKEQ. In nucleotides, the CDR3 is TGTGCCAGCAGCCCGGAACGGGGTACCCCTGGGGCCAACGTCCTGACTTTC. Protein product: CASSPERGTPGANVLTF.

This chain joins TRBV20-1 and TRBJ2-5; perhaps TRBD2 as D (5 bases). The DNA end is more similar to TRBJ2-7, so the J call may be wrong. The CDR3 totals 13 residues. Germline lookup yields CDR1 DFQATT and CDR2 SNEGSKA (reference sequence). The CDR3 region is CSARAGLLFEQYF. CDR3 DNA: TGCAGTGCTAGAGCCGGACTCCTCTTCGAGCAGTACTTC.

This clonotype was detected a few times. This chain connects TRBV29-1 to TRBJ2-1, with 10 bases lining up with TRBD2. This CDR3 has 15 residues. The V gene's germline CDR1 is SQVTM and CDR2 ANQGSEA. The V segment lost 3 bases and the J segment 7 bases; nucleotides outside the gene matches: 9. CDR3 nucleotide sequence: TGCAGCGTTGAGTTGGCTAGCGGGGGCCAAAATGAGCAGTTCTTC. It specifies CSVELASGGQNEQFF.